A selection of T cell receptor beta chains follows, all from one sample in a study of control samples from healthy donors and cancer patients. TCRdb's copy holds only in-frame clones and misses some; the assay was immunoSEQ multiplex PCR. The sample includes about 120,000 clones, roughly nine tenths of them seen just once. Input material: PBMCs. These receptors originate from a woman aged 45-65 years with colorectal cancer. CDR3s include the opening cysteine and the closing phenylalanine or tryptophan. D genes are given only for firm matches. Clone sizes are given selectively: once, few, many, or a class where the clone is expanded.

TRBJ2-1 | 16 | - | TRBV7-2 | - | CASSLQDRGSYNEQFF | TGTGCCAGCAGCTTACAAGACCGGGGGAGCTACAATGAGCAGTTCTTC
TRBJ2-3 | 18 | - | TRBV7-8 | - | CASSFEPESGSWGNTQYF | TGTGCCAGCAGCTTCGAGCCCGAATCCGGGAGCTGGGGAAATACGCAGTATTTT
TRBJ1-1 | 14 | TRBD1 | TRBV2 | - | CASSAGQVGGEAFF | TGTGCCAGCAGCGCGGGACAGGTGGGTGGGGAAGCTTTCTTT
TRBJ1-5 | 15 | - | TRBV5-1 | once | CASRPGFNSNQPQHF | TGCGCCAGCAGACCAGGGTTTAATAGCAATCAGCCCCAGCATTTT
TRBJ1-3 | 11 | - | TRBV24-1 | - | CATSAGNTIYF | TGTGCCACCAGCGCTGGAAACACCATATATTTT
TRBJ1-1 | 14 | TRBD1 | TRBV30 | - | CAWSEDRGGAEAFF | TGTGCCTGGAGTGAAGACAGGGGAGGTGCTGAAGCTTTCTTT
TRBJ2-1 | 13 | - | TRBV19 | once | CASSISDWREQFF | TGTGCCAGTAGTATAAGCGACTGGCGTGAGCAGTTCTTC
TRBJ2-7 | 15 | - | TRBV5-1 | - | CASSFSQGEGYEQYF | TGCGCCAGCAGCTTCTCACAGGGTGAGGGCTACGAGCAGTACTTC
TRBJ1-5 | 14 | - | TRBV30 | - | CAWSVPGGNQPQHF | TGTGCCTGGAGTGTGCCGGGTGGAAATCAGCCCCAGCATTTT
TRBJ2-2 | 17 | TRBD2 | TRBV7-9 | - | CASSLLGLAANTGELFF | TGTGCCAGCAGCTTATTAGGACTAGCGGCGAACACCGGGGAGCTGTTTTTT
TRBJ2-1 | 14 | - | TRBV5-1 | - | CASQRTSSYNEQFF | TGCGCCAGCCAACGTACTAGCTCCTACAATGAGCAGTTCTTC
TRBJ2-6 | 15 | - | TRBV15 | - | CATSKQVPGANVLTF | TGTGCCACCAGCAAACAGGTTCCTGGGGCCAACGTCCTGACTTTC
TRBJ2-1 | 16 | TRBD2 | TRBV10-3 | - | CAISVLAGGIDNEQFF | TGTGCCATCAGTGTACTAGCGGGGGGTATCGACAATGAGCAGTTCTTC
TRBJ1-4 | 14 | TRBD1 | TRBV6-5 | - | CASRKQGAPEKLFF | TGTGCCAGCAGGAAACAGGGGGCCCCTGAAAAACTGTTTTTT
TRBJ1-1 | 12 | - | TRBV6-5 | few | CASSYDGTEAFF | TGTGCCAGCAGTTACGACGGCACTGAAGCTTTCTTT
TRBJ2-5 | 14 | TRBD1 | TRBV9 | - | CASSQGTRGRTQYF | TGTGCCAGCAGCCAAGGGACCAGGGGGAGGACCCAGTACTTC
TRBJ1-1 | 17 | - | TRBV5-1 | - | CASSLARGQIMNTEAFF | TGCGCCAGCAGCTTGGCCAGGGGTCAAATCATGAACACTGAAGCTTTCTTT
TRBJ2-7 | 15 | TRBD2 | TRBV7-8 | - | CASSPPTSGAYEQYF | TGTGCCAGCAGCCCGCCGACTAGCGGAGCATACGAGCAGTACTTC
TRBJ2-1 | 15 | TRBD2 | TRBV6-2/TRBV6-3 | - | CASSYSGTSGGEQFF | TGTGCCAGCAGTTACTCGGGGACTAGCGGCGGTGAGCAGTTCTTC
TRBJ1-2 | 14 | - | TRBV19 | - | CASRTFGRGYGYTF | TGTGCCAGTAGGACCTTTGGGAGGGGCTATGGCTACACCTTC
TRBJ1-1 | 13 | - | TRBV19 | - | CASRFGYSTEAFF | TGTGCCAGTAGGTTCGGTTATAGTACTGAAGCTTTCTTT
TRBJ1-5 | 15 | TRBD1 | TRBV5-1 | - | CASSLWGQADQPQHF | TGCGCCAGCAGCTTGTGGGGACAGGCTGATCAGCCCCAGCATTTT
TRBJ1-1 | 14 | - | TRBV2 | - | CASSVGGGNTEAFF | TGTGCCAGCAGTGTAGGGGGGGGGAACACTGAAGCTTTCTTT
TRBJ2-4 | 15 | - | TRBV5-1 | - | CASSSGVFDKNIQYF | TGCGCCAGCAGTTCAGGGGTTTTCGACAAAAACATTCAGTACTTC
TRBJ2-7 | 15 | TRBD2 | TRBV4-2 | - | CASSPVWGRAFEQYF | TGTGCCAGCAGCCCAGTTTGGGGGAGGGCCTTCGAGCAGTACTTC
TRBJ2-3 | 13 | TRBD1 | TRBV5-4 | - | CASSKRTGAAQYF | TGTGCCAGCAGCAAAAGAACAGGGGCAGCGCAGTATTTT
TRBJ1-4 | 14 | - | TRBV6-5 | - | CASSNSGANEKLFF | TGTGCCAGCAGTAACAGCGGGGCGAATGAAAAACTGTTTTTT
TRBJ1-2 | 15 | - | TRBV4-2 | - | CASSQIGSDSYGYTF | TGTGCCAGCAGCCAGATAGGATCCGACAGTTATGGCTACACCTTC
TRBJ2-3 | 13 | - | TRBV29-1 | - | CSVGTNPGDTQYF | TGCAGCGTTGGGACCAACCCAGGTGATACGCAGTATTTT
TRBJ2-2 | 16 | TRBD1 | TRBV5-1 | - | CASSLGDRPNTGELFF | TGCGCCAGCAGCTTGGGGGACAGGCCCAACACCGGGGAGCTGTTTTTT
TRBJ2-5 | 12 | - | TRBV11-2 | - | CASSFLRETQYF | TGTGCCAGCAGCTTCTTACGAGAGACCCAGTACTTC
TRBJ2-5 | 13 | - | TRBV2 | - | CASSRGGVETQYF | TGTGCCAGCAGCAGGGGGGGGGTTGAGACCCAGTACTTC
TRBJ1-5 | 13 | - | TRBV5-8 | - | CASSLNGNQPQHF | TGTGCCAGCAGCTTAAACGGGAATCAGCCCCAGCATTTT
TRBJ1-2 | 13 | - | TRBV30 | - | CANRQRTNYGYTF | TGTGCCAACAGACAGCGAACTAACTATGGCTACACCTTC
TRBJ1-1 | 14 | - | TRBV3-1/TRBV3-2 | - | CASSQLQGNTEAFF | TGTGCCAGCAGCCAATTACAGGGGAACACTGAAGCTTTCTTT
TRBJ2-3 | 17 | - | TRBV28 | - | CASSYSQDVASTDTQYF | TGTGCCAGCAGTTACTCCCAAGATGTGGCAAGCACAGATACGCAGTATTTT
TRBJ2-7 | 15 | TRBD2 | TRBV4-1 | - | CASSQGNLAAYEQYF | TGCGCCAGCAGCCAAGGTAACCTAGCGGCCTACGAGCAGTACTTC
TRBJ1-2 | 17 | - | TRBV4-2 | - | CASSQDIRGAQVYGYTF | TGTGCCAGCAGCCAAGATATACGGGGGGCGCAGGTCTATGGCTACACCTTC
TRBJ2-7 | 14 | - | TRBV3-1/TRBV3-2 | - | CASSQDHHSYEQYF | TGTGCCAGCAGCCAGGACCACCATTCCTACGAGCAGTACTTC
TRBJ1-3 | 14 | - | TRBV3-1/TRBV3-2 | - | CASSRGISGNTIYF | TGTGCCAGCAGCCGGGGTATCTCTGGAAACACCATATATTTT
TRBJ2-7 | 14 | - | TRBV30 | few | CAWSPGTVTYEQYF | TGTGCCTGGAGTCCCGGGACGGTCACCTACGAGCAGTACTTC
TRBJ2-7 | 15 | - | TRBV28 | - | CASSPPGDSGWEQYF | TGTGCCAGCAGTCCCCCAGGGGACTCCGGGTGGGAGCAGTACTTC
TRBJ2-5 | 13 | - | TRBV5-1 | - | CASSYQRRETQYF | TGCGCCAGCAGCTACCAGCGGAGAGAGACCCAGTACTTC
TRBJ1-1 | 14 | TRBD1 | TRBV28 | - | CASKEDRGLREAFF | TGTGCCAGCAAAGAGGACAGGGGACTTCGTGAAGCTTTCTTT
TRBJ1-1 | 11 | - | TRBV27 | - | CTSSSPVGAFF | TGTACCAGCAGTTCCCCGGTCGGAGCTTTCTTT
TRBJ2-3 | 14 | TRBD2 | TRBV5-1 | - | CASSSAGGRDTQYF | TGCGCCAGCAGCTCAGCGGGGGGGCGAGATACGCAGTATTTT
TRBJ2-4 | 16 | - | TRBV5-3 | - | CARSLRTRGSKNIQYF | TGTGCCAGAAGCCTTAGGACAAGAGGGAGCAAAAACATTCAGTACTTC
TRBJ1-1 | 14 | - | TRBV7-9 | - | CASSSRSTHTEAFF | TGTGCCAGCAGCTCCCGAAGTACTCACACTGAAGCTTTCTTT
TRBJ2-3 | 17 | - | TRBV5-4 | - | CASSLAFRQKNTDTQYF | TGTGCCAGCAGCTTGGCCTTTCGACAGAAGAACACAGATACGCAGTATTTT
TRBJ2-1 | 16 | - | TRBV21-1 | - | CASSKGPSGRYYEQFF | TGTGCCAGCAGCAAAGGGCCTAGCGGGAGGTATTATGAGCAGTTCTTC
TRBJ2-3 | 16 | TRBD2 | TRBV5-1 | - | CASSQASGAYTDTQYF | TGCGCCAGCAGCCAAGCGAGCGGGGCCTACACAGATACGCAGTATTTT
TRBJ1-2 | 13 | TRBD1 | TRBV9 | - | CASSPGTGLGYTF | TGTGCCAGCAGCCCTGGGACAGGGCTGGGCTACACCTTC
TRBJ2-7 | 12 | - | TRBV6-6 | - | CASRDQSDEQYF | TGTGCCAGCAGAGACCAGTCAGACGAGCAGTACTTC